This section outlines one T cell receptor beta chain sequence together with its context. The sample holds other DNA sequences that translate to the same CDR3. This CDR3 region has 14 residues. V gave up 1 base and J gave up 0 bases, with 7 bases separating them. Germline V CDR1 and CDR2: LNHNV, YYDKDF (reference sequence). This specimen belongs to a study of shared clonotypes between healthy human individuals. Some clones are missing from TCRdb's copy, which holds only in-frame ones; the method was immunoSEQ multiplex PCR. Here the sample spans approximately 2.5 million clones, approximately 94% being singletons.

The specimen sequenced was naive CD4+ T cells sorted from blood. Subset noted: CD45RA+ positively selected. The receptor was derived from a man between 18 and 35 years old in good health. The V call is TRBV15, the J call TRBJ2-7; D perhaps matches TRBD2 (6 bases). The CDR3 reads CATSRGGNSYEQYF. The CDR3 DNA reads TGTGCCACCAGCAGAGGCGGGAACTCCTACGAGCAGTACTTC.